Included here is one T cell receptor (beta chain) sequence, with context. The antigen is not known. A read error may produce the germline difference seen at one junction end. Germline V CDR1 and CDR2: SGDLS, YYNGEE. The CDR3 runs to 14 residues. This entry belongs to a study of blood T cells in healthy people across ages. Broader study findings: Diversity estimated from one million T cells was considered an underestimate.

Primers used in a second PCR of roughly 7 to 11 cycles were a sample-barcoded 5' primer and a J-beta primer mix. Every cDNA molecule bore a tag from a template-switch adaptor containing 12 random nucleotides. Via MiXCR, TCRdb re-called the 5' RACE reads, giving one row per CDR3 protein. The sample consists of 780,000 or so distinct CDR3 sequences, around 50% of them appearing once. The origin of this receptor is a man in his forties in good health. The sample consisted of blood. The genes are TRBV9 and TRBJ2-3; D not certain. The CDR3 DNA reads TGTGCCGGCAGCGTAGACGGGAGCACAGATACGCAGTATTTT. Translation gives CAGSVDGSTDTQYF. The entire variable domain, with the rest obtained from reference TRBV9 and TRBJ2-3, is as follows: DSGVTQTPKHLITATGQRVTLRCSPRSGDLSVYWYQQSLDQGLQFLIQYYNGEERAKGNILERFSAQQFPDLHSELNLSSLELGDSALYFCAGSVDGSTDTQYFGPGTRLTVL.